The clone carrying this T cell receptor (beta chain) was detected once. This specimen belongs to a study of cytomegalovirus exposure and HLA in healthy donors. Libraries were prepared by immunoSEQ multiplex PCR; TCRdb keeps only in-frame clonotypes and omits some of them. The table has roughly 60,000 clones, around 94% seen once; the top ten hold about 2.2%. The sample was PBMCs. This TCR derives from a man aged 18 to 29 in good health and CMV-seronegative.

As DNA, the CDR3 is TGCGCCAGCGGCCCGGGACATAACACAGATACGCAGTATTTT. It is translated as CASGPGHNTDTQYF. This chain uses TRBV5-1 with TRBJ2-3; D possibly corresponds to TRBD1 (6 bases). The CDR3 length is 14 residues. CDR1 is SGHRS, CDR2 YFSETQ, per germline. V was clipped by 7 bases and J by 2 bases, with 14 bases between them. The full variable domain, in which reference TRBV5-1 and TRBJ2-3 provide the parts outside the CDR3, is KAGVTQTPRYLIKTRGQQVTLSCSPISGHRSVSWYQQTPGQGLQFLFEYFSETQRNKGNFPGRFSGRQFSNSRSEMNVSTLELGDSALYLCASGPGHNTDTQYFGPGTRLTVL.